A selection of T cell receptor beta chains follows, all from one sample in a study of tumor-infiltrating lymphocytes in primary liver carcinoma. TCRdb re-derived calls from the multiplex PCR reads in MiXCR, one entry per CDR3 protein. The table records hundreds of thousands of distinct CDR3 sequences, 55% to 65% of them present only once. Sequencing was carried out using peripheral blood. These receptors were collected from a man aged 35 to 55 with primary liver carcinoma and hepatitis B virus infection. Each CDR3 is given with its conserved first and last residue. Each record gives: CDR3 protein, CDR3 DNA, clone size, J gene, V gene, D gene. A D gene is named only where the DNA matches it firmly. For some rows the clone size is stated as once, few or many, or as a class when expanded; others skip it.

cdr3_aa: CASSETGISSGNTIYF
cdr3_nt: TGTGCCAGCAGTGAAACCGGGATAAGCTCTGGAAACACCATATATTTT
clone_size: few
j_call: TRBJ1-3
v_call: TRBV6-1
d_call: NA

cdr3_aa: CASTSLSNTGVFF
cdr3_nt: TGTGCCAGCACTTCCCTCTCAAACACTGGAGTTTTCTTT
clone_size: NA
j_call: TRBJ1-1
v_call: TRBV6-6
d_call: NA

cdr3_aa: CPSSHGGLEQHF
cdr3_nt: TGTCCTAGCAGTCACGGAGGCCTCGAGCAGCACTTC
clone_size: NA
j_call: TRBJ2-7
v_call: TRBV12-3/TRBV12-4
d_call: NA

cdr3_aa: CSVERLLDNEQFF
cdr3_nt: TGCAGCGTTGAACGGCTACTTGACAATGAGCAGTTCTTC
clone_size: many
j_call: TRBJ2-1
v_call: TRBV29-1
d_call: NA

cdr3_aa: CASSRSAPYNEQFF
cdr3_nt: TGTGCCAGCAGCCGCAGTGCCCCCTACAATGAGCAGTTCTTC
clone_size: once
j_call: TRBJ2-1
v_call: TRBV11-3
d_call: NA

cdr3_aa: CVSSSTGRARFF
cdr3_nt: TGTGTCAGCAGTTCCACTGGACGGGCTCGGTTCTTT
clone_size: NA
j_call: TRBJ1-1
v_call: TRBV28
d_call: NA

cdr3_aa: CAISESADTQYF
cdr3_nt: TGTGCCATCAGTGAGTCGGCAGATACGCAGTATTTT
clone_size: many
j_call: TRBJ2-3
v_call: TRBV10-3
d_call: NA

cdr3_aa: CASTSPGGPNLF
cdr3_nt: TGTGCCAGCACGTCTCCCGGAGGGCCTAACCTCTTC
clone_size: many
j_call: TRBJ2-7
v_call: TRBV6-2/TRBV6-3
d_call: NA

cdr3_aa: CSVELTGPEEQYF
cdr3_nt: TGCAGCGTTGAGCTAACCGGCCCCGAGGAGCAGTACTTC
clone_size: many
j_call: TRBJ2-7
v_call: TRBV29-1
d_call: NA

cdr3_aa: CASILNTEAFF
cdr3_nt: TGTGCCAGCATTCTGAACACTGAAGCTTTCTTT
clone_size: many
j_call: TRBJ1-1
v_call: TRBV6-6
d_call: NA

cdr3_aa: CDSSLRGASIIRGYTF
cdr3_nt: TGTGACAGCAGCTTGAGGGGAGCCTCTATCATACGCGGCTACACCTTC
clone_size: NA
j_call: TRBJ1-2
v_call: TRBV5-5
d_call: NA

cdr3_aa: CASSQKYEQYF
cdr3_nt: TGTGCCAGCAGTCAAAAGTACGAGCAGTACTTC
clone_size: NA
j_call: TRBJ2-7
v_call: TRBV28
d_call: NA

cdr3_aa: CASDRGGGSTDTQYF
cdr3_nt: TGCGCCAGCGACAGGGGCGGGGGAAGCACAGATACGCAGTATTTT
clone_size: few
j_call: TRBJ2-3
v_call: TRBV5-1
d_call: NA

cdr3_aa: CTSNLVAGDTGELFF
cdr3_nt: TGTACCAGCAACTTGGTTGCGGGGGACACCGGGGAGCTGTTTTTT
clone_size: NA
j_call: TRBJ2-2
v_call: TRBV5-4
d_call: TRBD2

cdr3_aa: CASSPRMTSREQYF
cdr3_nt: TGTGCCAGCAGTCCCCGTATGACTAGTCGCGAGCAGTACTTC
clone_size: many
j_call: TRBJ2-7
v_call: TRBV6-2/TRBV6-3
d_call: NA

cdr3_aa: CASRLGREAGGHKQFF
cdr3_nt: TGTGCCAGCAGGTTGGGGAGGGAAGCGGGAGGGCATAAGCAGTTCTTC
clone_size: NA
j_call: TRBJ2-1
v_call: TRBV13
d_call: TRBD2

cdr3_aa: CASGAENTEAFF
cdr3_nt: TGTGCTAGTGGGGCAGAGAACACTGAAGCTTTCTTT
clone_size: few
j_call: TRBJ1-1
v_call: TRBV12-5
d_call: NA

cdr3_aa: CNVDIWKTEAFF
cdr3_nt: TGCAACGTTGACATCTGGAAAACTGAAGCTTTCTTT
clone_size: NA
j_call: TRBJ1-1
v_call: TRBV29-1
d_call: NA

cdr3_aa: CANSPRGGRTDTQYF
cdr3_nt: TGCGCCAACAGCCCCCGGGGGGGGCGCACAGATACGCAGTATTTT
clone_size: NA
j_call: TRBJ2-3
v_call: TRBV4-3
d_call: TRBD2

cdr3_aa: CASSRQWRASYEQYF
cdr3_nt: TGTGCCAGCAGTCGTCAGTGGCGGGCCTCCTACGAGCAGTACTTC
clone_size: NA
j_call: TRBJ2-7
v_call: TRBV5-6
d_call: NA

cdr3_aa: CASNPSEGANGYTF
cdr3_nt: TGCGCCAGCAATCCATCGGAGGGGGCGAATGGCTACACCTTC
clone_size: few
j_call: TRBJ1-2
v_call: TRBV5-1
d_call: TRBD1

cdr3_aa: CASSSGTVINQPQHF
cdr3_nt: TGTGCCAGCAGCTCCGGGACAGTTATAAATCAGCCCCAGCATTTT
clone_size: NA
j_call: TRBJ1-5
v_call: TRBV21-1
d_call: NA

cdr3_aa: CASSGSILGKGPYNEQFF
cdr3_nt: TGTGCCAGCAGTGGTTCCATACTGGGTAAAGGACCCTACAATGAGCAGTTCTTC
clone_size: NA
j_call: TRBJ2-1
v_call: TRBV6-2/TRBV6-3
d_call: NA

cdr3_aa: CAISPAGGPFIGELYF
cdr3_nt: TGTGCCATCAGTCCCGCAGGGGGTCCGTTCATCGGGGAGCTGTATTTT
clone_size: NA
j_call: TRBJ2-2
v_call: TRBV11-2
d_call: TRBD1

cdr3_aa: CAISDPEGAGATNTGELFF
cdr3_nt: TGTGCCATCAGTGACCCGGAGGGAGCGGGAGCCACGAACACCGGGGAGCTGTTTTTT
clone_size: many
j_call: TRBJ2-2
v_call: TRBV10-3
d_call: TRBD2

cdr3_aa: CESPFSSYEQYF
cdr3_nt: TGTGAGAGCCCCTTTAGCTCCTACGAGCAGTACTTC
clone_size: few
j_call: TRBJ2-7
v_call: TRBV5-5
d_call: NA

cdr3_aa: CANRNFRKGIYQLQHF
cdr3_nt: TGTGCCAACAGGAACTTTAGGAAGGGGATTTATCAGCTCCAGCATTTT
clone_size: few
j_call: TRBJ1-5
v_call: TRBV6-1
d_call: NA

cdr3_aa: CASGLVLGGRSYEQYF
cdr3_nt: TGTGCTAGTGGTTTGGTTTTAGGGGGACGCTCCTACGAGCAGTACTTC
clone_size: NA
j_call: TRBJ2-7
v_call: TRBV12-3/TRBV12-4
d_call: NA

cdr3_aa: CASSEGGLTYNEQFF
cdr3_nt: TGCGCCAGCAGCGAAGGAGGGCTGACCTACAATGAGCAGTTCTTC
clone_size: many
j_call: TRBJ2-1
v_call: TRBV5-1
d_call: NA

cdr3_aa: CASSLGQENTEAFF
cdr3_nt: TGTGCCAGCAGCCTAGGACAGGAGAACACTGAAGCTTTCTTT
clone_size: few
j_call: TRBJ1-1
v_call: TRBV5-4
d_call: TRBD1

cdr3_aa: CARSEDVRGTAEDFF
cdr3_nt: TGTGCCCGCAGTGAAGACGTAAGGGGAACGGCTGAAGATTTCTTT
clone_size: NA
j_call: TRBJ1-1
v_call: TRBV6-1
d_call: NA

cdr3_aa: CVSSVGPGLADQETQYF
cdr3_nt: NA
clone_size: NA
j_call: TRBJ2-5
v_call: TRBV6-2/TRBV6-3
d_call: NA

cdr3_aa: CASDPSGSLIGELFF
cdr3_nt: TGTGCCAGCGATCCTAGCGGGAGCTTAATAGGGGAGCTGTTTTTT
clone_size: NA
j_call: TRBJ2-2
v_call: TRBV6-5
d_call: TRBD2

cdr3_aa: CASSLAASGLSYEQYF
cdr3_nt: TGTGCCAGCAGCTTAGCGGCTAGCGGGCTCTCCTACGAGCAGTACTTC
clone_size: NA
j_call: TRBJ2-7
v_call: TRBV7-8
d_call: TRBD2

cdr3_aa: CSAGGLAGGTDTQYF
cdr3_nt: TGCAGTGCTGGGGGACTAGCGGGCGGCACAGATACGCAGTATTTT
clone_size: once
j_call: TRBJ2-3
v_call: TRBV20-1
d_call: TRBD2

cdr3_aa: CASSYSVLAGGGNEQLF
cdr3_nt: TGTGCCAGCAGTTACTCTGTCCTAGCGGGAGGGGGAAATGAGCAGCTCTTC
clone_size: NA
j_call: TRBJ2-1
v_call: TRBV6-2/TRBV6-3
d_call: TRBD2

cdr3_aa: CASSLDTVIDEQFF
cdr3_nt: TGTGCCAGCAGCTTAGATACAGTGATAGATGAGCAGTTCTTC
clone_size: NA
j_call: TRBJ2-1
v_call: TRBV7-8
d_call: NA

cdr3_aa: CAISESLAGAGDEHFF
cdr3_nt: TGTGCCATCAGTGAGAGTCTAGCGGGAGCAGGAGATGAGCACTTCTTC
clone_size: NA
j_call: TRBJ2-1
v_call: TRBV10-3
d_call: TRBD2

cdr3_aa: CASRLAGGTYEQYF
cdr3_nt: TGTGCCAGCAGACTAGCGGGAGGGACCTACGAGCAGTACTTC
clone_size: many
j_call: TRBJ2-7
v_call: TRBV6-2/TRBV6-3
d_call: TRBD2

cdr3_aa: CASRRDSSYEQYF
cdr3_nt: TGTGCCAGCAGGAGAGACAGCTCCTACGAGCAGTACTTC
clone_size: few
j_call: TRBJ2-7
v_call: TRBV28
d_call: NA

cdr3_aa: CTISGSGGRGNEQYF
cdr3_nt: TGTACCATCAGTGGGTCGGGGGGGAGAGGGAACGAGCAGTACTTC
clone_size: NA
j_call: TRBJ2-7
v_call: TRBV10-3
d_call: TRBD2

cdr3_aa: CASSFSGQGKHF
cdr3_nt: TGTGCCAGCAGCTTCTCCGGACAGGGCAAACACTTT
clone_size: few
j_call: TRBJ1-6
v_call: TRBV5-6
d_call: TRBD1

cdr3_aa: CASSLRLAGRVGQFF
cdr3_nt: TGTGCCAGCAGCCTCCGACTAGCGGGACGGGTGGGGCAGTTCTTC
clone_size: many
j_call: TRBJ2-1
v_call: TRBV7-9
d_call: TRBD2

cdr3_aa: CASSCAGAGGVNEQFF
cdr3_nt: TGCGCCAGCAGTTGTGCCGGGGCAGGGGGAGTGAATGAGCAGTTCTTC
clone_size: NA
j_call: TRBJ2-1
v_call: TRBV5-1
d_call: TRBD1

cdr3_aa: CATTDGISPYNEQFF
cdr3_nt: TGCGCCACGACGGACGGCATCAGCCCCTACAATGAGCAGTTCTTC
clone_size: NA
j_call: TRBJ2-1
v_call: TRBV5-1
d_call: NA

cdr3_aa: CASSEAGGWTEAFF
cdr3_nt: TGTGCCAGCAGTGAAGCGGGGGGGTGGACTGAAGCTTTCTTT
clone_size: NA
j_call: TRBJ1-1
v_call: TRBV25-1
d_call: NA

cdr3_aa: CAGRTPGLANTGELFF
cdr3_nt: TGTGCCGGCAGAACTCCGGGACTAGCGAACACCGGGGAGCTGTTTTTT
clone_size: NA
j_call: TRBJ2-2
v_call: TRBV6-2/TRBV6-3
d_call: TRBD2

cdr3_aa: CASRAMTGVQETQYF
cdr3_nt: TGCGCCAGCAGAGCAATGACAGGGGTCCAAGAGACACAGTACTTC
clone_size: NA
j_call: TRBJ2-5
v_call: TRBV5-1
d_call: TRBD1

cdr3_aa: CSVATGSKSQPQHF
cdr3_nt: TGCAGCGTAGCGACAGGGAGTAAAAGTCAGCCCCAGCATTTT
clone_size: many
j_call: TRBJ1-5
v_call: TRBV29-1
d_call: TRBD1

cdr3_aa: CACRHTGTLVEQYF
cdr3_nt: TGTGCCTGCAGACATACCGGGACCCTAGTGGAGCAGTACTTC
clone_size: NA
j_call: TRBJ2-7
v_call: TRBV6-2/TRBV6-3
d_call: NA

cdr3_aa: CASSLDLSTEAFF
cdr3_nt: TGTGCCAGCAGCTTAGATTTGTCAACTGAAGCTTTCTTT
clone_size: once
j_call: TRBJ1-1
v_call: TRBV11-2
d_call: NA

cdr3_aa: CASSHRGGGYTF
cdr3_nt: TGTGCCAGCAGTCACAGGGGCGGTGGCTACACCTTC
clone_size: many
j_call: TRBJ1-2
v_call: TRBV12-3/TRBV12-4
d_call: TRBD1

cdr3_aa: CASSFLRGGGEQFF
cdr3_nt: TGTGCCAGCAGCTTTCTGCGGGGCGGCGGGGAGCAGTTCTTC
clone_size: many
j_call: TRBJ2-1
v_call: TRBV11-2
d_call: NA

cdr3_aa: CASSFRPRGSLGETQYF
cdr3_nt: TGTGCCAGCAGCTTCCGACCACGAGGAAGCCTGGGTGAGACCCAGTACTTC
clone_size: NA
j_call: TRBJ2-5
v_call: TRBV5-5
d_call: NA

cdr3_aa: CASSPGQDYEQYF
cdr3_nt: TGTGCCAGCAGTCCCGGACAGGACTACGAGCAGTACTTC
clone_size: many
j_call: TRBJ2-7
v_call: TRBV28
d_call: TRBD1

cdr3_aa: CASHRPGPAKNIQYF
cdr3_nt: TGTGCCAGCCATCGGCCGGGCCCAGCCAAAAACATTCAGTACTTC
clone_size: many
j_call: TRBJ2-4
v_call: TRBV6-2/TRBV6-3
d_call: NA

cdr3_aa: CASSDGGDYTDTQYF
cdr3_nt: TGCGCCAGCAGTGACGGAGGCGATTACACAGATACGCAGTATTTT
clone_size: NA
j_call: TRBJ2-3
v_call: TRBV10-2
d_call: NA